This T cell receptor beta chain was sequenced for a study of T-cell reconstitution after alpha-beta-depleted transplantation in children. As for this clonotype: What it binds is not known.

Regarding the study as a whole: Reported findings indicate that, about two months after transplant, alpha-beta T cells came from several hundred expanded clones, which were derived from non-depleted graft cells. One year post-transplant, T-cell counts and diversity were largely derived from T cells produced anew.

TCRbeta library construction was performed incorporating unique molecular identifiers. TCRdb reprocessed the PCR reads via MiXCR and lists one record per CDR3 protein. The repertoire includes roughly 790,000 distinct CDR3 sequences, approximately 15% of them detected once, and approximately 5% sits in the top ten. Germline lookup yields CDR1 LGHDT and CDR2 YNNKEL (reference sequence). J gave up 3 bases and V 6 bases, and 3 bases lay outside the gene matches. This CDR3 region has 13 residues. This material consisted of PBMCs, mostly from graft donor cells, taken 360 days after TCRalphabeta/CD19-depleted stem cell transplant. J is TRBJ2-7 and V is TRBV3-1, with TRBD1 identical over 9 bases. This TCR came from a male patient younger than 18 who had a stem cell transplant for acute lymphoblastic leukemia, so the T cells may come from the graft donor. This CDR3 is CASRKTGGYEQYF. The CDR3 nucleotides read TGTGCCAGCAGAAAGACAGGGGGCTACGAGCAGTACTTC.